The 14 T cell receptor beta chains reported below all come from one sample, sequenced in a study of blood T cell repertoires in COVID-19. Clones were read by immunoSEQ multiplex PCR, and TCRdb kept only the in-frame ones, dropping some. The sample holds tens of thousands of clones; around 80% are singletons and the top ten take 0.95% to 1.5%. Sequenced sample: peripheral blood. These receptors all come from a woman of 80 years or more with acute or convalescent COVID-19.

V usage is TRBV28 and J usage is TRBJ2-3; 8 bases line up with TRBD1. CDR1 is MDHEN and CDR2 is SYDVKM in the germline V gene. CDR3 length: 14 residues. The trim removed 9 bases at V and 3 bases at J, leaving 8 bases unmatched. CDR3 loop: CASSLGQGTDTQYF. DNA for the CDR3: TGTGCCAGTTCTCTCGGACAGGGTACAGATACGCAGTATTTT.

The table lists this clone with a few counts. This chain uses TRBV10-2 with TRBJ1-2, with a possible D match to TRBD1 (6 bases). The CDR3 extends over 14 amino acids. Germline lookup yields CDR1 WSHSY and CDR2 SAAADI. V was pared by 0 bases and J by 6 bases, with 11 bases between. The CDR3 sequence is CASSESRTVHGYTF. As DNA, the CDR3 is TGCGCCAGCAGTGAGTCTAGGACAGTGCATGGCTACACCTTC.

J is TRBJ1-2 and V is TRBV11-2, with D hard to call. The length of the CDR3 is 16 residues. CDR1 is SGHAT and CDR2 is FQNNGV in the germline V gene. V was pared by 1 base and J by 3 bases, with 15 bases between. CDR3 coding DNA: TGTGCCAGCAGCTTAGGGGGAGCCGCGGTCGACTATGGCTACACCTTC. Translated: CASSLGGAAVDYGYTF.

This chain links TRBV6-1 with TRBJ2-1, with 8 bases fitting TRBD2. The V and J ends lost 3 bases and 0 bases, in that order; junction bases with no gene match: 7. The CDR3 loop spans 17 amino acids. Looked up from germline, CDR1 is MNHNS and CDR2 is SASEGT. CDR3 in amino acids: CASSDVAGISSYNEQFF. As DNA, the CDR3 is TGTGCCAGCAGTGATGTAGCGGGGATCAGCTCCTACAATGAGCAGTTCTTC.

V and J are TRBV11-3 and TRBJ2-3, with TRBD2 matching over 9 bases. The V segment lost 5 bases and the J segment 3 bases; nucleotides outside the gene matches: 6. Per the germline V gene, CDR1 is SGHNT and CDR2 is YENEEA. This CDR3 has 15 amino acids. CDR3 sequence: CASSRASGVTDTQYF. For the CDR3, the DNA is TGTGCCAGCAGCCGGGCTAGCGGGGTGACAGATACGCAGTATTTT.

CDR3 sequence reads: CASSFGNNQETQYF. In DNA form, the CDR3 reads TGCGCCAGCAGCTTCGGTAATAACCAAGAGACCCAGTACTTC. The genes are TRBV5-1 and TRBJ2-5, with D uncertain. In germline, CDR1 is SGHRS, CDR2 YFSETQ. V was shortened by 2 bases and J by 0 bases, with 8 bases between the two germline ends. CDR3 size: 14 residues.

V gene TRBV5-5 combines with J gene TRBJ1-2; possible D gene TRBD1, 5 bases. V lost 3 bases, J lost 7 bases, and 16 bases lay in between. CDR1 is SGHKS, CDR2 YYEKEE, per germline (reference sequence). The CDR3 extends over 14 amino acids. CDR3 sequence (DNA): TGTGCCAGCAGCTGGGACGGGGGTTTTTTTGGCTACACCTTC. It codes for CASSWDGGFFGYTF. Together with reference TRBV5-5 and TRBJ1-2, the CDR3 gives the full variable domain: DAGVTQSPTHLIKTRGQQVTLRCSPISGHKSVSWYQQVLGQGPQFIFQYYEKEERGRGNFPDRFSARQFPNYSSELNVNALLLGDSALYLCASSWDGGFFGYTFGSGTRLTVV.

The chain combines TRBV20-1 with TRBJ1-1, with D uncertain. This CDR3 has 11 residues. Germline CDR1 DFQATT, CDR2 SNEGSKA (reference sequence). Trimming left V 5 bases short and J 2 bases short, with 6 bases between. The DNA for the CDR3 is TGCAGTGCTCTCTTCAACACTGAAGCTTTCTTT. It translates to CSALFNTEAFF.

This clone showed up just a few times. The V gene is TRBV5-4, the J gene TRBJ2-7, with D possibly being TRBD2 (6 bases). Germline V CDR1 and CDR2: SGHNT, YYREEE (reference sequence). The CDR3 covers 13 residues. V dropped 2 bases and J dropped 4 bases, with 10 bases sitting between them. The DNA of the CDR3 is TGTGCCAGCAGCTTCGTGGGGGGATACGAGCAGTACTTC. Residues: CASSFVGGYEQYF.

The chain recombines TRBV28 with TRBJ2-2; 7 bases agree with TRBD1. The ends lost 3 bases at V and 2 bases at J; junction bases unmatched: 3. This CDR3 has 15 amino acids. The germline gives CDR1 MDHEN, CDR2 SYDVKM. CDR3 region: CASSLGDRNTGELFF. The CDR3 DNA is TGTGCCAGCAGTTTGGGGGACAGAAACACCGGGGAGCTGTTTTTT.

The J gene is TRBJ1-2, the V gene TRBV5-6; possible D gene TRBD1, 5 bases. This CDR3 is built from 15 residues. V was cut by 6 bases and J by 4 bases, with 19 bases left in between. Germline lookup yields CDR1 SGHDT and CDR2 YYEEEE. The CDR3 DNA reads as TGTGCCAGCAAAACCTCCCCGACAGACTCCTATGGCTACACCTTC. Its protein product is CASKTSPTDSYGYTF. The full variable domain, completed using reference TRBV5-6 and TRBJ1-2, is DAGVTQSPTHLIKTRGQQVTLRCSPKSGHDTVSWYQQALGQGPQFIFQYYEEEERQRGNFPDRFSGHQFPNYSSELNVNALLLGDSALYLCASKTSPTDSYGYTFGSGTRLTVV.

The rearrangement uses TRBV5-4 and TRBJ2-2, with 7 bases fitting TRBD2. With V trimmed by 3 bases and J by 7 bases, 6 bases remained unmatched. The length of the CDR3 is 14 residues. The germline gives CDR1 SGHNT, CDR2 YYREEE (reference sequence). CDR3 coding DNA: TGTGCCAGCAGCTCAGCTCGGGGGGTCGGGGAGCTGTTTTTT. Its protein is CASSSARGVGELFF.

This clone was detected only once. V gene TRBV5-1 combines with J gene TRBJ2-1; D perhaps matches TRBD2 (5 bases). The CDR3 contains 13 residues. Germline-derived CDR1 and CDR2 are SGHRS and YFSETQ. Trimming shortened V by 4 bases and J by 4 bases, and 9 bases separated the two germline ends. In DNA form, the CDR3 reads TGCGCCAGCAGCATGGACTTTTACAATGAGCAGTTCTTC. Translating gives CASSMDFYNEQFF.

This clone was observed a single time. The DNA of the CDR3 is TGTGCCAGCAGTGAAGCGCTTGGAGCCCACTATGGCTACACCTTC. Translated: CASSEALGAHYGYTF. The chain recombines TRBV2 with TRBJ1-2; no definite D call. CDR3 size: 15 residues. Germline values: CDR1 SNHLY, CDR2 FYNNEI. Trimming took 0 bases from V and 3 from J, leaving 11 bases between them.